The present TCR beta chain was sequenced within a study of T cells after posttransplantation cyclophosphamide. TCRdb's copy holds only in-frame clones and misses some; the assay was immunoSEQ multiplex PCR. The sample offers 40,000 to 45,000 clones and no singletons, the top ten holding roughly 2.1%. Notes on this clone: Other DNA sequences of this sample code for an identical CDR3.

The germline V and J ends were trimmed by 2 bases and 0 bases, with 10 bases remaining between them. Germline CDR1 and CDR2: SGDLS and YYNGEE. CDR3 length: 15 amino acids. The V and J genes are TRBV9 and TRBJ2-3; TRBD2 might be the D (7 bases). Sequencing was performed on PBMCs. This receptor was taken from a man aged 35-49 years in good health, CMV-negative, and a related stem cell transplant donor. The CDR3: CASSVGGGSTDTQYF. The CDR3, as DNA: TGTGCCAGCAGCGTGGGCGGGGGCAGCACAGATACGCAGTATTTT.